These 10 T cell receptor beta chains were sequenced from one sample in a study of beta chain features in type 1 diabetes (dated by TCRdb to the late 2010s). The receptor library was made with the immunoSEQ multiplex PCR assay. All of the isolated RNA was reverse transcribed with the High Capacity cDNA Reverse Transcription Kit, so expressed TCRB transcripts were sequenced. The immuneACCESS repertoire file appears here via TCRdb, limited to in-frame rearrangements. These files lack a portion of the clones; in checked studies, under half of the deficit traces to unresolved V genes, and the cause of the others is not known. A total of some 25,000 clones appear in this sample, 55% to 75% of them only once. The ten largest clonotypes hold under 2.5% of the sample. What was sequenced was Tregs from blood. What this sample's cell subset or site label stands for: regulatory CD4+ T cells. These receptors originate from a woman in her 40s in good health.

The chain has TRBV7-9 and TRBJ1-1, with D unresolved. Germline CDR1 and CDR2: SEHNR and FQNEAQ (reference sequence). V lost 5 bases and J 0 bases, leaving 7 bases between the germline ends. There are 13 residues in the CDR3. The CDR3 region is CASSPPVNTEAFF. CDR3 in DNA: TGTGCCAGCAGCCCGCCAGTGAACACTGAAGCTTTCTTT.

This chain links TRBV5-1 with TRBJ2-7; unclear D gene. There are 12 residues in the CDR3. Deletions cut 4 bases from V and 5 bases from J, with 10 bases between. Germline V CDR1 and CDR2: SGHRS, YFSETQ. The CDR3 sequence is CASSPTLDEQYF. The CDR3 DNA reads as TGCGCCAGCAGCCCCACCCTAGACGAGCAGTACTTC.

This clone appeared a few times. The V call is TRBV7-6, the J call TRBJ2-3; D gene uncertain. Germline V gene lookup returns CDR1 SGHVS and CDR2 FNYEAQ. Between the trimmed V and J ends, which lost 3 bases and 4 bases, there was a span of 8 bases. The CDR3 runs 13 residues. The CDR3 loop is CASSFSGPDTQYF. The CDR3 DNA reads TGTGCCAGCAGCTTCTCAGGCCCAGATACGCAGTATTTT.

In its sample, this clone was seen a few times. The gene calls are TRBV10-3 and TRBJ2-1, with D possibly TRBD2 on 7 matching bases. Trimming removed 0 bases from V and 2 bases from J, with 11 bases in between. The CDR3 runs 16 residues. Germline CDR1 and CDR2: ENHRY and SYGVKD. The DNA of the CDR3 is TGTGCCATCAGTGAGTCCGGGGGGCGCCCCTACAATGAGCAGTTCTTC. It encodes CAISESGGRPYNEQFF.

V usage is TRBV4-1 and J usage is TRBJ2-5, with D unresolved. With the DNA end fitting TRBJ2-7 better, the J assignment may be wrong. The CDR3 spans 16 residues. Germline V gives CDR1 MGHRA, CDR2 YSYEKL. CDR3 sequence (DNA): TGCGCCAGCAGCCAAGGAATCAGACTCCCCCGCTACGAGCAGTACTTC. Residues: CASSQGIRLPRYEQYF.

This rearrangement joins TRBV6-5 to TRBJ2-7; TRBD1 might be the D (5 bases). Trimming took 6 bases from V and 2 from J, leaving 14 bases between them. The germline V gene has CDR1 MNHEY and CDR2 SVGAGI. The CDR3 extends over 14 amino acids. CDR3 DNA sequence: TGTGCCAGCAGCGCCGGTAAGGGGCCCTACGAGCAGTACTTC. Residues: CASSAGKGPYEQYF.

This clone was seen once. The chain is built from TRBV7-2 and TRBJ2-5; the D gene is possibly TRBD2 (5 bases). This CDR3 comprises 13 residues. With 5 bases removed from V and 2 bases from J, the gap between germline ends came to 9 bases. Per the germline V gene, CDR1 is SGHTA and CDR2 is FQGNSA. CDR3 bases: TGTGCCAGCAGCCGACGGGGTCAAGAGACCCAGTACTTC. Translated: CASSRRGQETQYF.

This clone has a handful of counts. The chain carries TRBV10-1 and TRBJ1-1; D is unclear. The ends were cut back, 0 bases at V and 1 base at J, with 9 bases in the middle. This CDR3 has 15 residues. The V gene's germline CDR1 is WNHNN and CDR2 SYGVQD (reference sequence). CDR3 nucleotides: TGCGCCAGCAGTGAGTCGCGGGTGGGGAACACTGAAGCTTTCTTT. Protein sequence: CASSESRVGNTEAFF.

This chain joins TRBV2 and TRBJ2-2, with TRBD1 as a possible D gene (6 bases). Germline-derived CDR1 and CDR2 are SNHLY and FYNNEI. The ends were cut back, 10 bases at V and 3 bases at J, with 12 bases in the middle. This CDR3 has 13 residues. Here the CDR3 DNA reads TGTGCCACCCGGGACACTTACACCGGGGAGCTGTTTTTT. This translates into CATRDTYTGELFF.

The chain has TRBV2 and TRBJ1-2; possibly TRBD1 for D (6 bases). With 5 bases removed from V and 0 bases from J, the gap between germline ends came to 16 bases. This CDR3 spans 16 amino acids. CDR1 SNHLY and CDR2 FYNNEI come from the germline V gene. CDR3 nucleotides: TGTGCCAGCAGTTCCTATACAGGGCCAGCTAACTATGGCTACACCTTC. Its protein is CASSSYTGPANYGYTF.